A single sample gave rise to the 5 T cell receptor beta chains below, sequenced in a study of shared clonotypes between healthy human individuals. Method: immunoSEQ multiplex PCR; TCRdb's copy keeps in-frame clones and lacks some. Counted here are around 1.9 million clones, about 92% occurring once; the ten biggest clones make up under 2%. Naive-designated CD8 cells lacked CD45RO, were positively enriched for CCR7, and omitted terminally differentiated effector memory CD45RA+ cells. Sequencing used naive CD8+ T cells from PBMCs. The receptors were gathered from a man aged 18 to 29 in good health. Some clones in this sample may be carry-over from other donors' samples.

The J gene is TRBJ2-1, the V gene TRBV9, with a weak D call TRBD1 (6 bases). In germline, CDR1 is SGDLS, CDR2 YYNGEE. Trimming took 4 bases from V and 6 from J, leaving 14 bases between them. The CDR3 is 14 amino acids. Here the CDR3 DNA reads TGTGCCAGCAGCACTCTACTAGGGGGCAATGAGCAGTTCTTC. Translation: CASSTLLGGNEQFF.

The rearrangement joins TRBV28 to TRBJ1-5, with D tentatively TRBD1 (6 bases). V was cut by 3 bases and J by 7 bases, with 10 bases left in between. The CDR3 runs 13 residues. CDR1 and CDR2 from the germline V gene are MDHEN and SYDVKM. CDR3 coding DNA: TGTGCCAGCAGTTTTGGGGGGGCACAGCCCCAGCATTTT. Translation: CASSFGGAQPQHF.

In the case of this clone: Other nucleotide sequences in the sample specify the same CDR3. The CDR3 is CASSFRGSGNTIYF. CDR3 sequence (DNA): TGTGCCAGCAGTTTCAGGGGGAGTGGAAACACCATATATTTT. The chain combines TRBV28 with TRBJ1-3; 7 bases are shared with TRBD1. Germline V gene lookup returns CDR1 MDHEN and CDR2 SYDVKM. There are 14 residues in the CDR3. V was clipped by 3 bases and J by 3 bases; unmatched bases: 2.

A note on this clone: This CDR3 is also generated by other DNA sequences in the sample. The chain is built from TRBV27 and TRBJ2-5, with D maybe TRBD2 (6 bases). The germline gives CDR1 MNHEY, CDR2 SMNVEV (reference sequence). This CDR3 spans 13 amino acids. V dropped 2 bases and J dropped 4 bases, with 8 bases sitting between them. The CDR3 nucleotides are TGTGCCAGCAGTTTAGGGAGGAGAGAGACCCAGTACTTC. It yields the protein CASSLGRRETQYF.

V is TRBV19 and J is TRBJ2-2, with D unclear. V lost 1 base and J 4 bases, leaving 16 bases between the germline ends. The length of the CDR3 is 17 residues. Germline V gene lookup returns CDR1 LNHDA and CDR2 SQIVND (reference sequence). The CDR3 DNA reads as TGTGCCAGTAGTATAGTACCGGTTGGGTACGGCACCGGGGAGCTGTTTTTT. This gives the protein CASSIVPVGYGTGELFF.